This T cell receptor beta chain appears in the sequencing data of a study of T cell repertoires and HLA-DP antigens. Average purity of the negatively selected CD4+ T cells was around 98%. A word on this clone: What it recognizes is unknown.

The PCR primers covered 54 TRBV and 13 TRBJ segments. Profiled with immunoSEQ multiplex PCR; TCRdb holds only in-frame clones, not every one. The profile shows some 110,000 clones, nearly 95% of them singletons. V lost 3 bases, J lost 4 bases, and 5 bases stayed unmatched. The CDR3 contains 15 residues. Germline loops: CDR1 SGHAT, CDR2 FQNNGV. The V gene is TRBV11-2, the J gene TRBJ2-2; 7 bases are shared with TRBD2. The sample comprised CD4+ T cells from PBMCs. The TCR comes from a young woman in good health and CMV-seronegative. CDR3 coding DNA: TGTGCCAGCAGCTTTGGGGAGCGGGGCACCGGGGAGCTGTTTTTT. As protein: CASSFGERGTGELFF.